These 30 T cell receptor beta chains were sequenced from one sample in a study of blood T cell repertoires in COVID-19. Clones were sequenced by immunoSEQ multiplex PCR, and TCRdb holds only the in-frame ones, with some missing. The table shows 250,000 to 350,000 clones, with about nine tenths occurring only once. Sequenced sample: peripheral blood. The receptors come from a woman in her thirties or forties who had recovered from COVID-19.

This rearrangement joins TRBV5-1 to TRBJ2-1; possibly TRBD1 for D (6 bases). The CDR3 runs to 14 residues. CDR1 SGHRS and CDR2 YFSETQ come from the germline V gene. V was pared by 1 base and J by 6 bases, with 11 bases between. The CDR3: CASSLLQGPNEQFF. For the CDR3, the DNA is TGCGCCAGCAGCTTGCTACAGGGCCCCAATGAGCAGTTCTTC.

V usage is TRBV19 and J usage is TRBJ2-7; 7 bases map to TRBD1. The V and J ends lost 3 bases and 6 bases, in that order; junction bases with no gene match: 11. This CDR3 is 15 amino acids long. Looked up from germline, CDR1 is LNHDA and CDR2 is SQIVND (reference sequence). CDR3 in amino acids: CASSMEQGPFFEQYF. CDR3 sequence (DNA): TGTGCCAGTAGTATGGAACAGGGGCCTTTTTTCGAGCAGTACTTC.

The CDR3 is CASSLGLATDTQYF. CDR3 in DNA: TGTGCCAGCAGCTTGGGACTGGCCACAGATACGCAGTATTTT. V gene TRBV5-4 combines with J gene TRBJ2-3; D not certain. The CDR3 sequence is 14 residues long. CDR1 and CDR2 from the germline V gene are SGHNT and YYREEE (reference sequence). V lost 0 bases, J lost 2 bases, and 7 bases lay in between.

In this sample, this clone turned up once. The chain carries TRBV10-3 and TRBJ2-1, with 9 bases lining up with TRBD2. This CDR3 is built from 14 residues. The ends lost 6 bases at V and 5 bases at J; junction bases unmatched: 5. In germline, CDR1 is ENHRY, CDR2 SYGVKD. The CDR3 DNA reads as TGTGCCATCAGCCAGCGGGAGGCCCACAATGAGCAGTTCTTC. Protein sequence: CAISQREAHNEQFF.

This clone was seen once. V and J are TRBV5-8 and TRBJ2-7; possible D gene TRBD2, 6 bases. Per the germline V gene, CDR1 is SGHTS and CDR2 is YDEGEE. This CDR3 is 16 amino acids long. V lost 4 bases, J lost 5 bases, and 22 bases lay in between. This CDR3 reads CASSPGLGGNGNEQYF. For the CDR3, the DNA is TGTGCCAGCAGCCCCGGCCTGGGGGGAAATGGGAACGAGCAGTACTTC. The full variable domain, completed using reference TRBV5-8 and TRBJ2-7, is EAGVTQSPTHLIKTRGQQATLRCSPISGHTSVYWYQQALGLGLQFLLWYDEGEERNRGNFPPRFSGRQFPNYSSELNVNALELEDSALYLCASSPGLGGNGNEQYFGPGTRLTVT.

This clone appeared once. The V gene is TRBV6-1, the J gene TRBJ1-2; D remains unclear. The germline V and J ends were trimmed by 1 base and 8 bases, with 11 bases remaining between them. This CDR3 contains 13 residues. In germline, CDR1 is MNHNS, CDR2 SASEGT. The CDR3 loop reads CASSEVGPGGYTF. CDR3 DNA: TGTGCCAGCAGTGAAGTGGGTCCGGGGGGCTACACCTTC.

The V call is TRBV6-4, the J call TRBJ2-7, with TRBD2 matching over 8 bases. CDR1 and CDR2 (germline): MRHNA, SNTAGT. This CDR3 comprises 15 residues. Germline trimming cut 6 bases from V and 3 bases from J; bases unmatched to any gene: 10. The DNA for the CDR3 is TGTGCCAGCAGGAGAATAGCGGGACCCAGCTACGAGCAGTACTTC. It is translated as CASRRIAGPSYEQYF.

V usage is TRBV18 and J usage is TRBJ2-5, with 7 bases identical to TRBD1. This CDR3 comprises 15 residues. J lost 1 base, V lost 4 bases, and 6 bases had no gene match. Germline V CDR1 and CDR2: KGHSH, LQKENI. The DNA for the CDR3 is TGTGCCAGCTCACGGGGGACAGACAGCCAAGAGACCCAGTACTTC. Its translation is CASSRGTDSQETQYF.

The J gene is TRBJ2-3, the V gene TRBV27, with a weak D call TRBD2 (5 bases). V was clipped by 1 base and J by 3 bases, with 11 bases between them. CDR3 length: 15 residues. Per germline, CDR1 MNHEY and CDR2 SMNVEV (reference sequence). Written as DNA, the CDR3 is TGTGCCAGCAGTTTATGGGGAGAGGGTACAGATACGCAGTATTTT. Translation: CASSLWGEGTDTQYF.

The table lists this clone with a count of one. V usage is TRBV27 and J usage is TRBJ2-3, with a possible D match to TRBD1 (6 bases). The V end lost 2 bases, the J end lost 4 bases, and 7 bases lay between the germline ends. The CDR3 contains 13 residues. Germline-derived CDR1 and CDR2 are MNHEY and SMNVEV (reference sequence). As DNA, the CDR3 is TGTGCCAGCAGTTTAGGGGGCTCAGATACGCAGTATTTT. Translated: CASSLGGSDTQYF.

V is TRBV7-8 and J is TRBJ2-2; D may be TRBD2 (6 bases). This CDR3 has 16 residues. V was cut by 2 bases and J by 0 bases, with 10 bases left in between. The germline V gene has CDR1 SGHVS and CDR2 FQNEAQ. CDR3 residues: CASSLYQRANTGELFF. The CDR3 DNA follows: TGTGCCAGCAGCTTATATCAGCGGGCGAACACCGGGGAGCTGTTTTTT.

CDR3 sequence reads: CASTLDRGQSPLHF. CDR3 DNA sequence: TGTGCCAGCACCCTGGACAGGGGGCAGTCACCCCTCCACTTT. The chain couples TRBV6-5 to TRBJ1-6; 11 bases line up with TRBD1. J gave up 10 bases and V 7 bases, and 6 bases lay outside the gene matches. Per germline, CDR1 MNHEY and CDR2 SVGAGI. The CDR3 sequence is 14 residues long.

The rearrangement links TRBV3-1 (or the pseudogene TRBV3-2) to TRBJ1-1; TRBD1 matches at 8 bases. The CDR3 runs 14 residues. Germline-derived CDR1 and CDR2 are LGHDT and YNNKEL (reference sequence). After removal of 5 bases from V and 4 bases from J, the junction contained 6 bases not matched to a gene. DNA of the CDR3: TGTGCCAGCAGCATCGGACAGGGCGGCACTGAAGCTTTCTTT. This encodes CASSIGQGGTEAFF.

This clone was seen once. The chain combines TRBV4-2 with TRBJ2-1; 12 nucleotides line up with TRBD2. From germline, CDR1 is LGHNA and CDR2 YNFKEQ. CDR3 size: 17 residues. With V trimmed by 0 bases and J by 6 bases, 6 bases remained unmatched. Here the CDR3 DNA reads TGTGCCAGCAGCCAAGATGCGACTAGCGGGAGTTTCAATGAGCAGTTCTTC. This encodes CASSQDATSGSFNEQFF.

This clone was found a few times. V usage is TRBV3-1 (or the pseudogene TRBV3-2) and J usage is TRBJ2-2; D unclear. Germline lookup yields CDR1 LGHDT and CDR2 YNNKEL (reference sequence). Between the trimmed V and J ends, which lost 4 bases and 5 bases, there was a span of 14 bases. The CDR3 is made up of 15 amino acids. For the CDR3, the DNA is TGTGCCAGCAGCCCTGTCCAGGCGCCGACCGGGGAGCTGTTTTTT. It encodes CASSPVQAPTGELFF.

V is TRBV6-5 and J is TRBJ2-7; possibly TRBD1 for D (6 bases). This CDR3 has 12 residues. CDR1 MNHEY and CDR2 SVGAGI come from the germline V gene. The V end lost 8 bases, the J end lost 3 bases, and 11 bases lay between the germline ends. In DNA form, the CDR3 reads TGTGCCAGCGGGGACATCCTCTACGAGCAGTACTTC. It yields the protein CASGDILYEQYF.

The chain is built from TRBV6-5 and TRBJ2-7; 11 bases map to TRBD2. Germline loops: CDR1 MNHEY, CDR2 SVGAGI. The CDR3 is 16 amino acids. The V gene end was trimmed by 1 base and the J gene end by 7 bases; junction bases not matched to a gene: 9. In DNA form, the CDR3 reads TGTGCCAGCAGTTACTACGGCGTAGCGGGAGGGGGGGAGCAGTACTTC. Translated, it gives CASSYYGVAGGGEQYF.

This sequence joins TRBV6-5 and TRBJ2-1; the D gene is possibly TRBD2 (5 bases). V was trimmed by 3 bases and J by 0 bases, leaving 9 bases between them. Germline V gene data show CDR1 as MNHEY and CDR2 as SVGAGI. CDR3 length equals 15 residues. The CDR3 bases are TGTGCCAGCAGTTATAACGGAGGCTCCTACAATGAGCAGTTCTTC. Its translation is CASSYNGGSYNEQFF.

The chain uses TRBV28 and TRBJ1-1; no clear D gene. CDR1 is MDHEN, CDR2 SYDVKM, per germline. V dropped 5 bases and J dropped 4 bases, with 17 bases sitting between them. There are 15 residues in the CDR3. The CDR3: CASSKRTPLGTEAFF. The CDR3 DNA sequence: TGTGCCAGCAGTAAACGGACCCCACTAGGCACTGAAGCTTTCTTT. Full variable domain (missing parts from reference TRBV28 and TRBJ1-1): DVKVTQSSRYLVKRTGEKVFLECVQDMDHENMFWYRQDPGLGLRLIYFSYDVKMKEKGDIPEGYSVSREKKERFSLILESASTNQTSMYLCASSKRTPLGTEAFFGQGTRLTVV.

This clone was counted once. The J gene is TRBJ2-2, the V gene TRBV19, with 8 nucleotides matching TRBD1. The CDR3 length is 15 residues. Germline V gives CDR1 LNHDA, CDR2 SQIVND (reference sequence). Trimming cost V 5 bases and J 3 bases; bases outside gene matches: 5. This CDR3 is CASSSGTGYTGELFF. CDR3 nucleotides: TGTGCCAGTAGTTCTGGGACAGGTTACACCGGGGAGCTGTTTTTT.

V gene TRBV23-1 combines with J gene TRBJ2-3, with 7 bases matching TRBD1. TRBV23-1 is an ORF; its function is uncertain. The J segment lost 1 base and the V segment lost 0 bases, leaving 10 bases of the junction unmatched. This CDR3 has 18 residues. The CDR3 DNA is TGCGCCAGCAGTCAATCGCGTTCCAGGGGGAAAGGCACAGATACGCAGTATTTT. It yields the protein CASSQSRSRGKGTDTQYF.

V and J are TRBV19 and TRBJ1-2, with TRBD1 identical over 8 bases. V lost 5 bases and J lost 7; bases outside the gene matches: 9. Per germline, CDR1 LNHDA and CDR2 SQIVND (reference sequence). The CDR3 covers 14 residues. The CDR3 nucleotides are TGTGCCAGTAGTTCAAGACAGGGGCTCCTTGGCTACACCTTC. It specifies CASSSRQGLLGYTF.

The chain has TRBV3-1 (or the pseudogene TRBV3-2) and TRBJ2-5; D is ambiguous. The V gene's germline CDR1 is LGHDT and CDR2 YNNKEL (reference sequence). CDR3 length: 15 residues. V was shortened by 2 bases and J by 5 bases, with 15 bases between the two germline ends. CDR3 residues: CASSQNPAERETQYF. Written as DNA, the CDR3 is TGTGCCAGCAGCCAAAACCCCGCGGAGAGGGAGACCCAGTACTTC.

V gene TRBV7-9 combines with J gene TRBJ2-3, with 7 bases fitting TRBD2. The length of the CDR3 is 16 residues. Germline V gives CDR1 SEHNR, CDR2 FQNEAQ (reference sequence). The ends lost 2 bases at V and 3 bases at J; junction bases unmatched: 8. The DNA for the CDR3 is TGTGCCAGCAGCTTACACCAGGGAGGGCCGACAGATACGCAGTATTTT. Its protein is CASSLHQGGPTDTQYF.

The genes are TRBV30 and TRBJ2-1, with TRBD2 matching 7 bases. V was pared by 0 bases and J by 8 bases, with 13 bases of the junction left unmatched. This CDR3 contains 16 residues. Germline V CDR1 and CDR2: GTSNPN, SVGIG (reference sequence). CDR3 sequence: CAWSVDRGGRGDEQFF. The CDR3, as DNA: TGTGCCTGGAGTGTAGATCGGGGCGGGAGAGGGGATGAGCAGTTCTTC.

The chain couples TRBV10-3 to TRBJ2-1; 9 positions agree with TRBD2. V lost 6 bases, J lost 5 bases, and 2 bases stayed unmatched. CDR3 length: 13 amino acids. Per the germline V gene, CDR1 is ENHRY and CDR2 is SYGVKD. The CDR3 DNA reads as TGTGCCATCAGAGGACTAGCGCACAATGAGCAGTTCTTC. The encoded protein is CAIRGLAHNEQFF.

The chain carries TRBV5-1 and TRBJ1-2; D perhaps matches TRBD1 (5 bases). Trimming removed 0 bases at V and 4 bases at J, with 10 bases between. This CDR3 comprises 14 residues. Germline V gives CDR1 SGHRS, CDR2 YFSETQ. The CDR3 DNA sequence: TGCGCCAGCAGCTTGGTGGGGGAGGTCTATGGCTACACCTTC. Amino acid sequence: CASSLVGEVYGYTF.

V gene TRBV3-1 (or the pseudogene TRBV3-2) combines with J gene TRBJ2-7; D may be TRBD2 (5 bases). CDR1 LGHDT and CDR2 YNNKEL come from the germline V gene (reference sequence). Trimming removed 2 bases from V and 0 bases from J, with 20 bases in between. The CDR3 is made up of 18 amino acids. The CDR3 DNA reads TGTGCCAGCAGCCAATTTCCCCCTGGGAGCGGAACCTCCTACGAGCAGTACTTC. Translating gives CASSQFPPGSGTSYEQYF.

The chain employs TRBV7-9 and TRBJ2-7; 11 positions agree with TRBD1. Germline loops: CDR1 SEHNR, CDR2 FQNEAQ (reference sequence). J lost 4 bases, V lost 3 bases, and 5 bases had no gene match. The CDR3 length is 15 residues. CDR3 loop: CASSFVGTGGYEQYF. The CDR3 region has the DNA TGTGCCAGCAGCTTTGTTGGGACAGGGGGTTACGAGCAGTACTTC. Full variable domain (missing parts from reference TRBV7-9 and TRBJ2-7): DTGVSQNPRHKITKRGQNVTFRCDPISEHNRLYWYRQTLGQGPEFLTYFQNEAQLEKSRLLSDRFSAERPKGSFSTLEIQRTEQGDSAMYLCASSFVGTGGYEQYFGPGTRLTVT.

V and J are TRBV10-3 and TRBJ2-3; 7 bases align to TRBD2. With V trimmed by 4 bases and J by 1 base, 11 bases remained unmatched. The CDR3 is 17 amino acids. Per germline, CDR1 ENHRY and CDR2 SYGVKD. As DNA, the CDR3 is TGTGCCATCAGTGGCTCGACTTCGGCGGGAGGCACAGATACGCAGTATTTT. This codes for CAISGSTSAGGTDTQYF.